This TCR beta chain was profiled in a study of CD8 T cells in ankylosing spondylitis. Findings of the study overall: It appeared that ankylosing spondylitis blood was characterized by a TCR beta motif of seven or eight highly homologous variants.

Details on this clonotype: The target antigen is unknown.

TCRdb passed the 5' RACE reads through MiXCR, listing each CDR3 protein once. The data hold some 840,000 distinct CDR3 sequences, with about 10% observed a single time. This CDR3 is 17 amino acids long. From germline, CDR1 is MDHEN and CDR2 SYDVKM. V shed 2 bases and J 4 bases; nucleotides not matched to a gene: 11. This sequence originates from a male donor with ankylosing spondylitis. Source material: blood, either unsorted or a sorted T cell fraction (not recorded which). This sequence joins TRBV28 and TRBJ2-5, with 9 positions matching TRBD1. The CDR3 DNA sequence: TGTGCCAGCAGTTTAGTCTTAACAGGGGGCTCAGCAGAGACCCAGTACTTC. As protein: CASSLVLTGGSAETQYF.